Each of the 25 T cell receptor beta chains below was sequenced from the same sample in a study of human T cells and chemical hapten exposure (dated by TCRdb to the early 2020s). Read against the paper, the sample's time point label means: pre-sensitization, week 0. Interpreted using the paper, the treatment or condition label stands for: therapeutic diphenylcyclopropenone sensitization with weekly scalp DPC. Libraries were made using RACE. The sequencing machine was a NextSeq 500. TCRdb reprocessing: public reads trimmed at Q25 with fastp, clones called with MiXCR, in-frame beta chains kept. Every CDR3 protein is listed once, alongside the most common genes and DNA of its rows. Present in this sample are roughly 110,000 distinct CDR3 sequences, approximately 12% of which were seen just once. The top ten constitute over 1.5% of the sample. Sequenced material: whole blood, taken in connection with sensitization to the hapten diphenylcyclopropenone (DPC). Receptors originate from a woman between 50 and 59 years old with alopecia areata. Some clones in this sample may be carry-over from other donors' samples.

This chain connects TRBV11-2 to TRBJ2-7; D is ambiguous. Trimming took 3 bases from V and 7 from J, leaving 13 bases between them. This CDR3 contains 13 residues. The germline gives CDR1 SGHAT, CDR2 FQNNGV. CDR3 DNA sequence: TGTGCCAGCAGCTTCGGTTCGACCCTAGAGCAGTACTTC. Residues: CASSFGSTLEQYF.

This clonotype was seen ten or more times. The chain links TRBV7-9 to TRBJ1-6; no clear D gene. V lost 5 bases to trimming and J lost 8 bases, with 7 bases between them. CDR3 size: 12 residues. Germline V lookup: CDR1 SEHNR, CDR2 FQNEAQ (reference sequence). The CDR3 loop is CASSPVDSPLHF. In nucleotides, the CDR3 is TGTGCCAGCAGCCCCGTAGATTCACCCCTCCACTTT.

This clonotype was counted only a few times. The chain's CDR3 is CASSEEVGTEAFF. In nucleotides, the CDR3 is TGTGCCAGCAGTGAAGAGGTGGGAACTGAAGCTTTCTTT. The genes are TRBV2 and TRBJ1-1; D is unresolved. The germline V gene has CDR1 SNHLY and CDR2 FYNNEI. V lost 1 base to trimming and J lost 5 bases, with 8 bases between them. The CDR3 contains 13 residues.

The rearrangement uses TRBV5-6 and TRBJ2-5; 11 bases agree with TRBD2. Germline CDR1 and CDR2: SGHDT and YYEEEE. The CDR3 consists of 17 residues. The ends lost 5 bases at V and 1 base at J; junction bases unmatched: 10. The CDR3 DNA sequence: TGTGCCAGCAGTTTTGTTGGGACTAGCGGCCTCCAAGAGACCCAGTACTTC. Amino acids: CASSFVGTSGLQETQYF.

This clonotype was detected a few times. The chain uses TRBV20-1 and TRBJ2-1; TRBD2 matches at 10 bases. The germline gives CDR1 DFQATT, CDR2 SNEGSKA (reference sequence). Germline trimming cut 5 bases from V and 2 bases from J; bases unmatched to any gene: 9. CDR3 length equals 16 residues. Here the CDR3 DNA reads TGCAGTGCTCCGCATAGCGGGAGGAACGCCTACAATGAGCAGTTCTTC. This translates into CSAPHSGRNAYNEQFF.

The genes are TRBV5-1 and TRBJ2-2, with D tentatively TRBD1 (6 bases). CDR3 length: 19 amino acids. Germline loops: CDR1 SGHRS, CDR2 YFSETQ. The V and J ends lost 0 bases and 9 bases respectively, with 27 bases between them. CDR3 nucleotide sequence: TGCGCCAGCAGCTTGGGGGACACAGGGCCCAATCCTGTTTTCCGGGAGCTGTTTTTT. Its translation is CASSLGDTGPNPVFRELFF.

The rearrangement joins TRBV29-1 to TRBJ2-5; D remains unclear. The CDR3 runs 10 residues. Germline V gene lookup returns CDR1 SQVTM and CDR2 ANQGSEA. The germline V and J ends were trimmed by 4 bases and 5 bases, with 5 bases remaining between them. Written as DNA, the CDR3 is TGCAGCGTTGCATCCGAGACCCAGTACTTC. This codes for CSVASETQYF.

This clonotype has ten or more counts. The CDR3 nucleotides read TGTGCCAGCAGCTTAGTAGGACAGGTTACTGAAGCTTTCTTT. This encodes CASSLVGQVTEAFF. The chain couples TRBV7-9 to TRBJ1-1, with 7 positions matching TRBD1. CDR1 and CDR2 (germline): SEHNR, FQNEAQ (reference sequence). The CDR3 covers 14 residues. V lost 1 base, J lost 5 bases, and 4 bases stayed unmatched.

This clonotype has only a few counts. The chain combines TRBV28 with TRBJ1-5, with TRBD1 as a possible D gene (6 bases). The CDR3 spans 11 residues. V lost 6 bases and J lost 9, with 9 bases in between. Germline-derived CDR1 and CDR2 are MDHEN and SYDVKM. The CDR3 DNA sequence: TGTGCCAGCAGACAGGGTCCGCCCCAGCATTTT. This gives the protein CASRQGPPQHF.

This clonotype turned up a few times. As DNA, the CDR3 is TGTGCCAGCATCCCGGGTCTCTATAATGAAAAACTGTTTTTT. This encodes CASIPGLYNEKLFF. The rearrangement joins TRBV14 to TRBJ1-4; no firm D call. The CDR3 is made up of 14 amino acids. Trimming left V 7 bases short and J 4 bases short, with 13 bases between. Germline CDR1 and CDR2: SGHDN and FVKESK.

The CDR3 DNA is TGTGCCAGCGAAACAGGGGCTTCGAAGGAGCAGTACTTC. Protein sequence: CASETGASKEQYF. The chain combines TRBV2 with TRBJ2-7; 7 bases fit TRBD1. This CDR3 comprises 13 residues. J lost 7 bases, V lost 8 bases, and 11 bases had no gene match. The V gene's germline CDR1 is SNHLY and CDR2 FYNNEI.

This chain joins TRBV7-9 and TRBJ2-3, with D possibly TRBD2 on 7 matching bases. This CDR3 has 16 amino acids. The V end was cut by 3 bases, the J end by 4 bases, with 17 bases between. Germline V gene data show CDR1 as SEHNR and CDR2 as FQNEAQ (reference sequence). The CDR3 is CASSFGSRGGADTQYF. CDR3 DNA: TGTGCCAGCAGCTTTGGGTCTAGAGGGGGGGCAGATACGCAGTATTTT.

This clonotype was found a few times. CDR3 sequence (DNA): TGCAGCGTTGAACGGACTGAGAACACCGGGGAGCTGTTTTTT. Translated: CSVERTENTGELFF. The rearrangement links TRBV29-1 to TRBJ2-2; tentative D call: TRBD2 (5 bases). Trimming cost V 2 bases and J 1 base, with 8 bases left between them. This CDR3 has 14 amino acids. Looked up from germline, CDR1 is SQVTM and CDR2 is ANQGSEA.

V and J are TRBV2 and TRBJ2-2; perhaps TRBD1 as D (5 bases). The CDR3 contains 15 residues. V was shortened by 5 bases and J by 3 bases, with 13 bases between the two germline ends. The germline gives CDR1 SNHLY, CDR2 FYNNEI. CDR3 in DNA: TGTGCCAGCAGTCCTCAGGGTTTGGACACCGGGGAGCTGTTTTTT. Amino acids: CASSPQGLDTGELFF. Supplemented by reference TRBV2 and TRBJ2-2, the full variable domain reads EPEVTQTPSHQVTQMGQEVILRCVPISNHLYFYWYRQILGQKVEFLVSFYNNEISEKSEIFDDQFSVERPDGSNFTLKIRSTKLEDSAMYFCASSPQGLDTGELFFGEGSRLTVL.

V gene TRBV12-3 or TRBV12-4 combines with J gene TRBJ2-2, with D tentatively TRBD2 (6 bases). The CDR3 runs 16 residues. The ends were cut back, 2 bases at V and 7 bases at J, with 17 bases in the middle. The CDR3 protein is CASSLRSSEAGGELFF. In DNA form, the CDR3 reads TGTGCCAGCAGTTTAAGGTCTAGCGAAGCGGGCGGGGAGCTGTTTTTT.

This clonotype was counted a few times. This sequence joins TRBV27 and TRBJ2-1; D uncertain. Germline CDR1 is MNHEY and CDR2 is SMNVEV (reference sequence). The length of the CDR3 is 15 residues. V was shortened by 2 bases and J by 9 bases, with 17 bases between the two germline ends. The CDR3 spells CASSLPHRAGVEQFF. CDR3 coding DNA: TGTGCCAGCAGTTTACCACACAGAGCCGGAGTTGAGCAGTTCTTC.

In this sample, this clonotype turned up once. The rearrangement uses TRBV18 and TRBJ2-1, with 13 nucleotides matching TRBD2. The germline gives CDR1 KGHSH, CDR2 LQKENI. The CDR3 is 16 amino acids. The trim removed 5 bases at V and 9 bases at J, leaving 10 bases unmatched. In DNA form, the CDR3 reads TGTGCCAGCTCAATCTTACTAGCGGGAGGGCACGGTGAGCAGTTCTTC. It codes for CASSILLAGGHGEQFF. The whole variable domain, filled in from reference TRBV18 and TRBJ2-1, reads NAGVMQNPRHLVRRRGQEARLRCSPMKGHSHVYWYRQLPEEGLKFMVYLQKENIIDESGMPKERFSAEFPKEGPSILRIQQVVRGDSAAYFCASSILLAGGHGEQFFGPGTRLTVL.

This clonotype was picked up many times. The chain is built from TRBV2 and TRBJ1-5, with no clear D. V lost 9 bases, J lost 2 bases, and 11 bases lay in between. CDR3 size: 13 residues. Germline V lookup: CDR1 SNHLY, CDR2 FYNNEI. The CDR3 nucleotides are TGTGCCAGTGGCCTTCGGGGCAATCAGCCCCAGCATTTT. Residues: CASGLRGNQPQHF.

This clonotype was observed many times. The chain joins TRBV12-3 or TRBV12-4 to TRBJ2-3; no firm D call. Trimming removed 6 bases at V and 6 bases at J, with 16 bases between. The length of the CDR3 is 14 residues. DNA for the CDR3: TGTGCCAGCAGCGCTACGACCGCGGTGGATACGCAGTATTTT. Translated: CASSATTAVDTQYF.

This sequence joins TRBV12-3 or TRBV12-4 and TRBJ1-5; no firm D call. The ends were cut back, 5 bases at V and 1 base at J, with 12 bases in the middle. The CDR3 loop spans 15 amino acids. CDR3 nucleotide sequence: TGTGCCAGCAGTCTAACATGGATAAGCAATCAGCCCCAGCATTTT. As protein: CASSLTWISNQPQHF.

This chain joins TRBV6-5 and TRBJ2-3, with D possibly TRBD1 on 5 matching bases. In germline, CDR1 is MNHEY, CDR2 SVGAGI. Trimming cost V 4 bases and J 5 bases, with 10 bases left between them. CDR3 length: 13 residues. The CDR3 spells CASSWTLGDTQYF. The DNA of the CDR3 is TGTGCCAGCAGTTGGACACTGGGAGATACGCAGTATTTT.

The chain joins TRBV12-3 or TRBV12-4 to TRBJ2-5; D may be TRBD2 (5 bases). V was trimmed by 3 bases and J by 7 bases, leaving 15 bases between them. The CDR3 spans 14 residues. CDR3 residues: CASSFERATGTQYF. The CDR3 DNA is TGTGCCAGCAGTTTCGAGAGGGCAACCGGGACCCAGTACTTC.

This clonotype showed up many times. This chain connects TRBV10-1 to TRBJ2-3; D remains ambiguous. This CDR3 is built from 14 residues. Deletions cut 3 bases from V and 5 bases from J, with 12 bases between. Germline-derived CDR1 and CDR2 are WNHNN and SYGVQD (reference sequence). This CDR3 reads CASSEGPAVDTQYF. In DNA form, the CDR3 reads TGCGCCAGCAGTGAAGGCCCTGCTGTAGATACGCAGTATTTT.

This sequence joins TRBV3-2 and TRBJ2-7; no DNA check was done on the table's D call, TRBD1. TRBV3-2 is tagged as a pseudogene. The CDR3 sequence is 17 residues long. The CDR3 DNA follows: TGTGCCAGCAGCCAAGATCTTGTAGGGGGCAGCGACTACGAGCAGTACTTC. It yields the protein CASSQDLVGGSDYEQYF.

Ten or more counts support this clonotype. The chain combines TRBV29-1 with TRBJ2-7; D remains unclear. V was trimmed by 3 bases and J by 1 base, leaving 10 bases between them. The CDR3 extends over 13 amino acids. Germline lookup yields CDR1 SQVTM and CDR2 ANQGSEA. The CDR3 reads CSVDWADSYEQYF. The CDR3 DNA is TGCAGCGTTGATTGGGCCGATTCCTACGAGCAGTACTTC.